The T cell receptor beta chain described here comes from a study of shared clonotypes between healthy human individuals. Donors were Caucasian adults residing in Nashville, Tennessee, USA. Here immunoSEQ multiplex PCR was the method, and the copy in TCRdb shows in-frame clones only, minus some. This table holds 300,000 to 400,000 clones, roughly 84% found once. Per the germline V gene, CDR1 is LNHDA and CDR2 is SQIVND (reference sequence). This CDR3 is built from 15 residues. Deletions cut 0 bases from V and 5 bases from J, with 14 bases between. Sequencing was performed on memory CD8+ T cells sorted from blood. Stated subset: CD45RO+ cells pooled with CCR7-negative TemRA cells. The clonotype was recovered from a man between 18 and 35 years old in good health. The chain is built from TRBV19 and TRBJ2-7; D gene uncertain. CDR3 nucleotide sequence: TGTGCCAGTAGTATAGATCTGACCCCCGTCGACGAGCAGTACTTC. Its protein is CASSIDLTPVDEQYF.